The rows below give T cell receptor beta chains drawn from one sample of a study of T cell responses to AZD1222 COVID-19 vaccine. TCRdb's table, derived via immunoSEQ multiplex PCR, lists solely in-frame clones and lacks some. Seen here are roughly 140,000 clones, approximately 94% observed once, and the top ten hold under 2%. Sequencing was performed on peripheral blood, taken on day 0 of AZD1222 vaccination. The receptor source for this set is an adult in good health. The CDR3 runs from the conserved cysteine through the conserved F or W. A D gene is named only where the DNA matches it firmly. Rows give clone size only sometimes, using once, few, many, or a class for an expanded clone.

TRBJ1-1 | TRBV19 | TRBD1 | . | CASWSSGGLVNTEAFF | TGTGCCAGTTGGAGTTCAGGGGGCTTAGTGAACACTGAAGCTTTCTTT
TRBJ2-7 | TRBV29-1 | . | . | CSVEEMAAPFSYEQYF | TGCAGCGTTGAAGAGATGGCGGCCCCTTTCTCCTACGAGCAGTACTTC
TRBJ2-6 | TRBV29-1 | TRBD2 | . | CSVLTGLAVSGANVLTF | TGCAGCGTTCTAACTGGACTAGCGGTCTCTGGGGCCAACGTCCTGACTTTC
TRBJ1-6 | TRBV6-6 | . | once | CASSSGTSPLHF | TGTGCCAGCAGTTCAGGGACGTCACCCCTCCACTTT
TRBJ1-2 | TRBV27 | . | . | CASSNTGLYGYTF | TGTGCCAGCAGTAACACAGGATTATATGGCTACACCTTC
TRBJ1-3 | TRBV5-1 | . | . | CASSLEGGHSGNTIYF | TGCGCCAGCAGCTTGGAGGGTGGCCATTCTGGAAACACCATATATTTT
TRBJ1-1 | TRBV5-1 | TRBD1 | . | CASSLGPGGSAFF | TGCGCCAGCAGCTTAGGGCCAGGGGGTTCGGCTTTCTTT
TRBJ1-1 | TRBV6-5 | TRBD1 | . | CASSYSIGGGNTEAFF | TGTGCCAGCAGTTACTCGATAGGGGGCGGGAACACTGAAGCTTTCTTT
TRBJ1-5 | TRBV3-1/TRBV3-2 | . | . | CASSHHTENQPQHF | TGTGCCAGCAGCCACCACACAGAGAATCAGCCCCAGCATTTT
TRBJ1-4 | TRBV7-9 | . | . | CASSLVGANEKLFF | TGTGCCAGCAGCTTAGTAGGGGCAAATGAAAAACTGTTTTTT
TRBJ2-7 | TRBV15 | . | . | CATSRDQGYEQYF | TGTGCCACCAGCAGAGATCAGGGCTACGAGCAGTACTTC
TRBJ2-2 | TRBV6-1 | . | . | CASSEAGAGELFF | TGTGCCAGCAGTGAAGCGGGGGCCGGGGAGCTGTTTTTT
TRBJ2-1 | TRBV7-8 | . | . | CASSSFEGHIPREQFF | TGTGCCAGCAGCTCTTTTGAGGGACACATCCCTAGGGAGCAGTTCTTC
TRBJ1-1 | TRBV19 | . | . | CASSIVVLDGRSRVLREWDTEAFF | TGTGCCAGTAGTATAGTGGTACTTGACGGCCGGTCCAGGGTTTTGAGGGAATGGGACACTGAAGCTTTCTTT
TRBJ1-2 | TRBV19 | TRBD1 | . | CASSMGQGAPGSYGYTF | TGTGCCAGTAGTATGGGGCAGGGGGCACCCGGTAGCTATGGCTACACCTTC
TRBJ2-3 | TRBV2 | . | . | CASTTGTDTQYF | TGTGCCAGCACAACAGGGACAGATACGCAGTATTTT
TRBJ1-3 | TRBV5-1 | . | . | CASSLMGTDSGNTIYF | TGCGCCAGCAGCTTGATGGGTACAGACTCTGGAAACACCATATATTTT
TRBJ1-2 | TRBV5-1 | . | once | CASSPGLPSSLNYGYTF | TGCGCCAGCAGCCCTGGACTGCCGTCCTCCCTAAACTATGGCTACACCTTC
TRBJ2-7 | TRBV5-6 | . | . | CASSLLGGREQYF | TGTGCCAGCAGCTTGCTAGGAGGGAGGGAGCAGTACTTC
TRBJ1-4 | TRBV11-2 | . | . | CASSLRGYEKLFF | TGTGCCAGCAGCTTAAGGGGTTATGAAAAACTGTTTTTT
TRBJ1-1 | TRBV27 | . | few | CASSPGHRRGYTEAFF | TGTGCCAGCAGCCCTGGACACCGGAGGGGGTACACTGAAGCTTTCTTT
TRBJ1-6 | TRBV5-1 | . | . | CASSPRHRVEGSYNSPLHF | TGCGCCAGCAGCCCTCGTCATAGGGTTGAGGGGTCCTATAATTCACCCCTCCACTTT
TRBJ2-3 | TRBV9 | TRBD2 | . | CASSGTSGSWDTQYF | TGTGCCAGCAGCGGGACTAGCGGGAGCTGGGATACGCAGTATTTT
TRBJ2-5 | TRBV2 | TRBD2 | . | CASQKRDKETQYF | TGTGCCAGCCAGAAGCGGGATAAAGAGACCCAGTACTTC
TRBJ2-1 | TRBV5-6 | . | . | CASRPDYASYNEQFF | TGTGCCAGCAGGCCCGACTACGCTTCCTACAATGAGCAGTTCTTC
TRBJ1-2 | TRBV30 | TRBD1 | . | CAWSSDRVSGYTF | TGTGCCTGGAGTTCCGACAGGGTCAGTGGCTACACCTTC